Given below is one TCR beta chain in context. These data are taken from a study of blood T cell repertoires in COVID-19. On the study more broadly: Whether acute or convalescent, the COVID-19 samples came from the United States, Italy and Spain. PBMCs, B-cell-depleted T cells, or T cells were the source of the cDNA or gDNA that made up the material.

Original methodology: Scientists estimated how many nucleated cells there were by amplifying reference gene primers. Using immunoSEQ multiplex PCR, the repertoire was profiled, and TCRdb retains in-frame clones only, with some absent. V and J calls and clone size come straight from that table; D and trimming were deduced from the DNA. This table holds a few hundred thousand clones, around 84% found once. Germline CDR1 and CDR2: LGHDT and YNNKEL (reference sequence). The V and J ends lost 1 base and 6 bases respectively, with 15 bases between them. CDR3 size: 16 residues. This chain links TRBV3-1 (or the pseudogene TRBV3-2) with TRBJ2-2; D may be TRBD1 (5 bases). The origin of this receptor is a man over 45 who had recovered from COVID-19. Sample: peripheral blood. As DNA, the CDR3 is TGTGCCAGCAGCCAAGGTGGCAGGGTGTCGGCCGGGGAGCTGTTTTTT. Protein sequence: CASSQGGRVSAGELFF.